Listed here are 23 T cell receptor beta chains from one sample, sequenced in a study of blood T cells in healthy people across ages (dated by TCRdb to 2014 to 2015). The library was built by means of 5' RACE. Instrument used: Illumina HiSeq 2500. A second PCR of 7 to 11 cycles was performed with a sample-barcoded 5' primer and a J-beta primer mix. TCRdb applied fastp at Q25 and MiXCR to the public reads, then kept only in-frame beta chains. Here each entry gathers all rows of one CDR3 protein and keeps the most common genes and DNA. This sample is represented by 600,000 to 800,000 distinct CDR3 sequences; 40% to 65% of them were singletons. The ten largest clones add up to approximately 13% of the sample. The sample consisted of blood. These receptors were obtained from a woman older than 75 in good health.

This sequence joins TRBV20-1 and TRBJ1-6; 7 nucleotides line up with TRBD1. Trimming removed 1 base from V and 5 bases from J; junction bases left unmatched: 14. Germline V gives CDR1 DFQATT, CDR2 SNEGSKA (reference sequence). The CDR3 has 18 amino acids. The CDR3 protein is CSARGIGGTANDNSPLHF. CDR3 nucleotide sequence: TGCAGTGCTAGAGGTATAGGAGGGACAGCGAATGATAATTCACCCCTCCACTTT.

This clonotype has a count of ten or more. The CDR3 nucleotides are TGCGCCAGCAGCTTGATCCCCGGAGGCTATGGCTACACCTTC. Its translation: CASSLIPGGYGYTF. This rearrangement joins TRBV5-1 to TRBJ1-2, with D hard to call. Germline CDR1 is SGHRS and CDR2 is YFSETQ. This CDR3 spans 14 amino acids. Between the trimmed V and J ends, which lost 1 base and 4 bases, there was a span of 11 bases.

The chain uses TRBV10-3 and TRBJ2-3, with 10 bases identical to TRBD2. The V gene end was trimmed by 7 bases and the J gene end by 4 bases; junction bases not matched to a gene: 5. This CDR3 contains 14 residues. CDR1 ENHRY and CDR2 SYGVKD come from the germline V gene. The CDR3 sequence is CAIKAGGLADTQYF. Written as DNA, the CDR3 is TGTGCCATCAAAGCGGGGGGGCTGGCAGATACGCAGTATTTT.

This clonotype has a handful of counts. The chain has TRBV21-1 and TRBJ2-7. TRBV21-1 is noted as a pseudogene. The CDR3 is 14 residues long. Here the CDR3 reads CASPTRTVSYEQYF. The CDR3 nucleotides read TGTGCCAGCCCAACTCGGACGGTATCCTACGAGCAGTACTTC.

Regarding this clonotype: This could be a read error, since a much larger clone is one nucleotide away. The genes are TRBV27 and TRBJ1-2; a weak D match, TRBD1 (5 bases). The V end was cut by 4 bases, the J end by 0 bases, with 9 bases between. Germline V gene data show CDR1 as MNHEY and CDR2 as SMNVEV (reference sequence). CDR3 length: 14 residues. The CDR3 DNA follows: TGTGCCAGCAGTTCCCCGACAGCTAACTATGGCTACACCTTC. Encoded protein: CASSSPTANYGYTF.

Worth noting for this clonotype: A clone one base away is much larger, so this may be a read error. The chain is built from TRBV12-3 or TRBV12-4 and TRBJ2-1; 8 positions agree with TRBD2. This CDR3 spans 14 amino acids. The J segment lost 9 bases and the V segment lost 2 bases, leaving 6 bases of the junction unmatched. The chain's CDR3 is CASSLQRGSGEQFF. For the CDR3, the DNA is TGTGCCAGCAGTTTACAGCGGGGGAGTGGTGAGCAGTTCTTC.

The gene calls are TRBV11-2 and TRBJ2-5, with D unresolved. CDR1 is SGHAT and CDR2 is FQNNGV in the germline V gene. The CDR3 sequence is 13 residues long. Between the trimmed V and J ends, which lost 5 bases and 12 bases, there was a span of 19 bases. The DNA of the CDR3 is TGTGCCAGCAGCCAAAGCAGTAGGTGGATTAAGTACTTC. Protein sequence: CASSQSSRWIKYF. Combining the CDR3 with reference TRBV11-2 and TRBJ2-5 gives the whole variable domain EAGVAQSPRYKIIEKRQSVAFWCNPISGHATLYWYQQILGQGPKLLIQFQNNGVVDDSQLPKDRFSAERLKGVDSTLKIQPAKLEDSAVYLCASSQSSRWIKYFGPGTRLLVL.

This chain links TRBV25-1 with TRBJ2-7; no definite D call. Trimming took 1 base from V and 5 from J, leaving 12 bases between them. CDR1 and CDR2 from the germline V gene are MGHDK and SYGVNS. This CDR3 is 14 amino acids long. Here the CDR3 DNA reads TGTGCCAGCAGTGAATCCAACATCATGAACGAGCAGTACTTC. It codes for CASSESNIMNEQYF.

The J gene is TRBJ2-3, the V gene TRBV7-2; perhaps TRBD1 as D (5 bases). Trimming took 6 bases from V and 3 from J, leaving 13 bases between them. Germline loops: CDR1 SGHTA, CDR2 FQGNSA. The CDR3 loop spans 14 amino acids. The CDR3 sequence is CASRAKRGTDTQYF. The CDR3 nucleotides read TGTGCCAGCAGGGCCAAAAGGGGAACAGATACGCAGTATTTT.

The V gene is TRBV9, the J gene TRBJ1-2; a possible D gene is TRBD1 (5 bases). This CDR3 spans 14 amino acids. V was shortened by 0 bases and J by 7 bases, with 13 bases between the two germline ends. Germline CDR1 SGDLS, CDR2 YYNGEE. The CDR3 sequence: CASSVGGVFGGYTF. The CDR3 DNA is TGTGCCAGCAGCGTAGGAGGGGTTTTTGGTGGCTACACCTTC.

The table lists this clonotype with a few counts. The rearrangement joins TRBV20-1 to TRBJ2-7; 7 bases align to TRBD1. The CDR3 is 12 residues long. J lost 4 bases, V lost 6 bases, and 6 bases had no gene match. Germline values: CDR1 DFQATT, CDR2 SNEGSKA (reference sequence). In nucleotides, the CDR3 is TGCAGTGCGCAAGGGACAGTTTACGAGCAGTACTTC. It encodes CSAQGTVYEQYF.

The chain is built from TRBV6-5 and TRBJ1-5; a weak D match, TRBD1 (5 bases). The CDR3 is 13 amino acids. CDR1 and CDR2 from the germline V gene are MNHEY and SVGAGI. V was pared by 7 bases and J by 7 bases, with 14 bases between. The DNA for the CDR3 is TGTGCCAGCAAGGTGGGGGTCGGCCAGCCCCAGCATTTT. Translated: CASKVGVGQPQHF.

Many counts were recorded for this clonotype. The chain is built from TRBV12-3 or TRBV12-4 and TRBJ2-1, with D tentatively TRBD1 or TRBD2 (5 bases each). V lost 2 bases, J lost 6 bases, and 14 bases lay in between. The CDR3 consists of 15 residues. CDR3 loop: CASSLRGVLGNEQFF. The CDR3 DNA follows: TGTGCCAGCAGTTTAAGAGGGGTTCTGGGCAATGAGCAGTTCTTC.

This clonotype was counted many times. This rearrangement joins TRBV7-9 to TRBJ2-3; no definite D call. The CDR3 length is 19 residues. Germline CDR1 SEHNR, CDR2 FQNEAQ (reference sequence). V dropped 1 base and J dropped 2 bases, with 22 bases sitting between them. The CDR3 is CASSLGGEGPPANTDTQYF. The DNA for the CDR3 is TGTGCCAGCAGCTTAGGTGGAGAAGGGCCGCCTGCAAACACAGATACGCAGTATTTT. Variable domain in full (rest from reference TRBV7-9 and TRBJ2-3): DTGVSQNPRHKITKRGQNVTFRCDPISEHNRLYWYRQTLGQGPEFLTYFQNEAQLEKSRLLSDRFSAERPKGSFSTLEIQRTEQGDSAMYLCASSLGGEGPPANTDTQYFGPGTRLTVL.

This clonotype was counted between two and nine times. The chain couples TRBV9 to TRBJ2-1; D not resolved. V gave up 0 bases and J gave up 3 bases, with 10 bases separating them. The CDR3 spans 15 residues. Germline-derived CDR1 and CDR2 are SGDLS and YYNGEE. The CDR3 protein is CASSVEGVNYNEQFF. CDR3 bases: TGTGCCAGCAGCGTAGAAGGAGTAAACTACAATGAGCAGTTCTTC.

Many counts were recorded for this clonotype. The chain recombines TRBV20-1 with TRBJ2-1, with 12 bases lining up with TRBD1. Germline CDR1 and CDR2: DFQATT and SNEGSKA (reference sequence). This CDR3 is built from 14 residues. The ends lost 6 bases at V and 4 bases at J; junction bases unmatched: 4. The CDR3 nucleotides are TGCAGTGCATCGGGACAGGGGGCATACAATGAGCAGTTCTTC. It is translated as CSASGQGAYNEQFF.

At least ten counts were recorded for this clonotype. The V gene is TRBV7-9, the J gene TRBJ1-2; no clear D gene. The length of the CDR3 is 12 residues. The V gene's germline CDR1 is SEHNR and CDR2 FQNEAQ (reference sequence). Trimming removed 5 bases from V and 9 bases from J, with 13 bases in between. This CDR3 reads CASSEDLARYTF. Written as DNA, the CDR3 is TGTGCCAGCAGCGAAGACCTGGCGCGCTACACCTTC.

This clonotype was found a few times. The CDR3 coding sequence is TGTGCCAGCAGTTCGACAGTCTCCTACGAGCAGTACTTC. Its protein product is CASSSTVSYEQYF. V usage is TRBV28 and J usage is TRBJ2-7, with D perhaps matching TRBD1 (5 bases). This CDR3 region has 13 residues. Trimming left V 4 bases short and J 0 bases short, with 7 bases between. In germline, CDR1 is MDHEN, CDR2 SYDVKM.

This clonotype was recorded a few times. Given a much more abundant clone one base away, this may be a read error. The V call is TRBV6-6, the J call TRBJ2-1, with TRBD2 identical over 8 bases. This CDR3 spans 14 amino acids. The germline gives CDR1 MNHNY, CDR2 SVGAGI (reference sequence). The trim removed 7 bases at V and 9 bases at J, leaving 11 bases unmatched. The CDR3 DNA reads TGTGCCAGCACGGCCCGGGGGGGCCATTTTGAGCAGTTCTTC. Its protein is CASTARGGHFEQFF.

On this clonotype itself: Since a much larger clone is just one base distant, this may be a read error. The chain links TRBV29-1 to TRBJ2-3; D is undetermined. In germline, CDR1 is SQVTM, CDR2 ANQGSEA. The CDR3 extends over 11 amino acids. The CDR3, as DNA: TGCAGCGCGGAAGGGAAAGATGCGCAGTATTTT. As protein: CSAEGKDAQYF.

The chain employs TRBV20-1 and TRBJ2-7, with D tentatively TRBD1 (5 bases). This CDR3 spans 13 amino acids. The V end lost 6 bases, the J end lost 4 bases, and 16 bases lay between the germline ends. CDR1 DFQATT and CDR2 SNEGSKA come from the germline V gene (reference sequence). CDR3 in DNA: TGCAGTGCCAGGTTAGGGGTGAAGTACGAGCAGTACTTC. Encoded protein: CSARLGVKYEQYF.

The chain's CDR3 is CAISLGQPSDIQYF. CDR3 nucleotide sequence: TGTGCCATCAGCCTAGGACAGCCCTCGGACATTCAGTACTTC. The chain is built from TRBV10-3 and TRBJ2-4, with D possibly TRBD1 on 6 matching bases. Germline V gene lookup returns CDR1 ENHRY and CDR2 SYGVKD. The CDR3 has 14 amino acids. Trimming cost V 6 bases and J 8 bases, with 17 bases left between them.

The V gene is TRBV2, the J gene TRBJ1-2; TRBD1 aligns across 9 bases. There are 15 residues in the CDR3. Germline V gene lookup returns CDR1 SNHLY and CDR2 FYNNEI. V lost 7 bases and J lost 5; bases outside the gene matches: 11. The CDR3 nucleotides are TGTGCCAGCACCAACACCGGGACAGGGTTGTATGGCTACACCTTC. Amino acid sequence: CASTNTGTGLYGYTF.